The entry below describes one T cell receptor beta chain. Which antigen it targets is not known. No base qualities exist here, and no much larger clone lies one base off it. Preparation of the library involved the immunoSEQ multiplex PCR assay. The clones in this table, taken by TCRdb from immuneACCESS, are in-frame only. Not every clone is retained; where verified, under half of the shortfall comes from an unresolved V gene, and the cause of the rest is unknown. For this sample there are around 1,700 clones; around 90% appear just once. The ten largest clones capture 8.3% of the sample. The germline V gene (reference sequence) provides CDR1 PRHDT and CDR2 FYEKMQ. V and J lose 2 bases and 0 bases, and a span of 12 bases separates them. Inclusive of the bounding cysteine and phenylalanine, the CDR3 is 16 residues long. Only the CDR3 DNA stays, 48 bases, in frame from base 1. These data are taken from a study of tumor T cells in aggressive B-cell lymphoma (dated by TCRdb to 2015 to 2018).

What was sequenced was tumor tissue. The clonotype was recovered from an adult with diffuse large B cell lymphoma. The chain is assembled from TRBV13 and TRBJ2-3; a weak D assignment points to TRBD2 (5 bases agree). The CDR3: CASSLRRTGSTDTQYF. In nucleotide form, the sequence is TGTGCCAGCAGCTTAAGGAGGACGGGGAGCACAGATACGCAGTATTTT.